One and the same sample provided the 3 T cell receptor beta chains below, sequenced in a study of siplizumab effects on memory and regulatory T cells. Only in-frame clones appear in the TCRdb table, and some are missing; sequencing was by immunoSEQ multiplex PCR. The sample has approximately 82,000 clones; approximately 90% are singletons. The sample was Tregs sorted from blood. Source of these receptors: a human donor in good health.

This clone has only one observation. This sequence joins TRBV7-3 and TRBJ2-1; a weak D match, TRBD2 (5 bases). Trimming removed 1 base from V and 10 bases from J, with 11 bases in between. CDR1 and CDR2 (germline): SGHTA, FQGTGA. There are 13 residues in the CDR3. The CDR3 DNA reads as TGTGCCAGCAGCTTAAATCCTAGCATGGAGCAGTTCTTC. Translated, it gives CASSLNPSMEQFF.

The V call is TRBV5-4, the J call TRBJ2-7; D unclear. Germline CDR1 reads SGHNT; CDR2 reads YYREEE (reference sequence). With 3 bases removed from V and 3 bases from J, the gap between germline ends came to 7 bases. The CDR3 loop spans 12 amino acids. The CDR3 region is CASSSDGYEQYF. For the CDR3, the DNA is TGTGCCAGCAGCTCGGACGGCTACGAGCAGTACTTC.

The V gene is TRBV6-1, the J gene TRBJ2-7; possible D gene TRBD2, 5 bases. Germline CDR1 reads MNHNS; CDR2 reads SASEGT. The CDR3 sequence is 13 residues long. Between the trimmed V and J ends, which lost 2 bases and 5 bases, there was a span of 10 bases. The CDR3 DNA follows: TGTGCCAGCAGTGAATCTCGGGGTCACGAGCAGTACTTC. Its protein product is CASSESRGHEQYF.